This TCR beta chain is drawn from a study of cytomegalovirus exposure and HLA in healthy donors. Study outcomes and limitations: Diagnosis of cytomegalovirus status made by the classifier reportedly showed high specificity and sensitivity. TCR beta chains numbering under 200 were designated cytomegalovirus-associated.

With respect to this clone: The target antigen is unknown.

The germline V gene encodes CDR1 SGHRS and CDR2 YFSETQ. Germline trimming cut 3 bases from V and 4 bases from J; bases unmatched to any gene: 9. There are 15 residues in the CDR3. The study ran its PCR with 60 Vbeta and 13 Jbeta primers. The assay was immunoSEQ multiplex PCR, and TCRdb's table has in-frame clones only and misses some. Among about 140,000 clones, around 77% were seen once, and the ten largest hold about 2.2%. Though nominally healthy at sampling, donors likely had unrecorded immune exposures. This chain uses TRBV5-1 with TRBJ1-2, with 7 positions matching TRBD1. Sequenced input: PBMCs. This TCR derives from a man aged 30 to 39 in good health and CMV-seronegative. The CDR3 loop is CASSSRTGRPYGYTF. The CDR3 nucleotides are TGCGCCAGCAGCTCGAGGACAGGTCGGCCCTATGGCTACACCTTC.